This T cell receptor (beta chain) was identified in a study of blood T cell repertoires in COVID-19. As for the study in general: PBMCs, B-cell-depleted T cells, or T cells were the source of the cDNA or gDNA that made up the material.

As originally analysed: The authors estimated nucleated cell counts from reference gene primer amplification. Sequencing used immunoSEQ multiplex PCR; TCRdb keeps in-frame clones, though not all of them. V and J calls and clone size are as listed in that table; D and trimming were resolved from the DNA. The sample holds some 290,000 clones, 90% to 95% seen once. Cohorts were based on clinical histories the participants reported. Exposed enrollees had met someone with a PCR-confirmed or clinician-diagnosed COVID-19 case at some point within the 2 weeks before study entry. This CDR3 has 16 residues. The V end lost 2 bases, the J end lost 0 bases, and 12 bases lay between the germline ends. Germline values: CDR1 MRHNA, CDR2 SNTAGT.

This receptor was taken from a woman aged 25 to 39 who had been exposed to COVID-19. The sample was PBMCs or T cells enriched from blood (not recorded which). V is TRBV6-4 and J is TRBJ2-3; D is possibly TRBD1 (6 bases). The CDR3 nucleotides read TGTGCCAGCAGTGACGGGCCGGGACAAAGCACAGATACGCAGTATTTT. Translating gives CASSDGPGQSTDTQYF.